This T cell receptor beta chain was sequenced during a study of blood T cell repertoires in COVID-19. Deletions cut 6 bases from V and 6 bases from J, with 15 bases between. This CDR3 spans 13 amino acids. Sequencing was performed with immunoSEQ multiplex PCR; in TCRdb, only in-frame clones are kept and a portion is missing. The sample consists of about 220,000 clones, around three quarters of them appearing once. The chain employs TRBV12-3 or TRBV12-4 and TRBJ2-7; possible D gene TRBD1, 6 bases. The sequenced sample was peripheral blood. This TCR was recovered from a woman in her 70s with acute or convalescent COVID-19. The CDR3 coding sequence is TGTGCCAGCAGAGGGGCAGGGGTAGGCGAGCAGTACTTC. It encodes CASRGAGVGEQYF.